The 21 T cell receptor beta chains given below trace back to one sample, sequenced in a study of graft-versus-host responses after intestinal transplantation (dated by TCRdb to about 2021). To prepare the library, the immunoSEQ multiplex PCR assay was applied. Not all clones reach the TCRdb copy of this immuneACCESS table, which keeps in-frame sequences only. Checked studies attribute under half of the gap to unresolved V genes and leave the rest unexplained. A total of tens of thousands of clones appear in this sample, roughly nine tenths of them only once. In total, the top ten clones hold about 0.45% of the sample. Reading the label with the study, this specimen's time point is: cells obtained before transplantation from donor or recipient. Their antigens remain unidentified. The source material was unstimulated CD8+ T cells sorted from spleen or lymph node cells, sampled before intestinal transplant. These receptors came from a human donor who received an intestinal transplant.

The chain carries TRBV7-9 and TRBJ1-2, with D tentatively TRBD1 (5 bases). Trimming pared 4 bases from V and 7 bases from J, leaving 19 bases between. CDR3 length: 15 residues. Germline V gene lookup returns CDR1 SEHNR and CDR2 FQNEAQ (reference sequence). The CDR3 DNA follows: TGTGCCAGCAGCTCCACTCGGGGGATCCAGGTTGGCTACACCTTC. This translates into CASSSTRGIQVGYTF.

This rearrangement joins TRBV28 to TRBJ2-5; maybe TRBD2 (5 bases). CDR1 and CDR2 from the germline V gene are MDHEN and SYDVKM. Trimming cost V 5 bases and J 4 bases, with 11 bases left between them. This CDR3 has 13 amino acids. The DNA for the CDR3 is TGTGCCAGCAGTCCCGGGGTACCAGAGACCCAGTACTTC. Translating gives CASSPGVPETQYF.

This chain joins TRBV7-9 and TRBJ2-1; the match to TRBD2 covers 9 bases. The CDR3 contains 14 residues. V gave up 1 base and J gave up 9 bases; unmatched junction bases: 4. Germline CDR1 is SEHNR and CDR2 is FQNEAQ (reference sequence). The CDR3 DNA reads TGTGCCAGCAGCTTAGAGCGGGGGGTGGGTGAGCAGTTCTTC. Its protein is CASSLERGVGEQFF.

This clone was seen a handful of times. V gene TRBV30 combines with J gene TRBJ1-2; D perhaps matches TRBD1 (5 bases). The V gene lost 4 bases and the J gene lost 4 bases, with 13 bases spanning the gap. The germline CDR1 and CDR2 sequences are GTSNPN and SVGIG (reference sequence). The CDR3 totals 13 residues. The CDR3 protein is CAWKRGLGYGYTF. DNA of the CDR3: TGTGCCTGGAAGAGGGGACTGGGCTATGGCTACACCTTC. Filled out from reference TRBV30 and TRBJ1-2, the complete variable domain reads SQTIHQWPATLVQPVGSPLSLECTVEGTSNPNLYWYRQAAGRGLQLLFYSVGIGQISSEVPQNLSASRPQDRQFILSSKKLLLSDSGFYLCAWKRGLGYGYTFGSGTRLTVV.

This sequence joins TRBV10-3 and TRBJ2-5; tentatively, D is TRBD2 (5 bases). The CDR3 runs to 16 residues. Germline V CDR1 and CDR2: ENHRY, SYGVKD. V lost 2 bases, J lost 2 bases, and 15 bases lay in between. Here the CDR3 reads CAISEPLVGGQETQYF. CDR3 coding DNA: TGTGCCATCAGTGAGCCCCTAGTAGGCGGGCAAGAGACCCAGTACTTC.

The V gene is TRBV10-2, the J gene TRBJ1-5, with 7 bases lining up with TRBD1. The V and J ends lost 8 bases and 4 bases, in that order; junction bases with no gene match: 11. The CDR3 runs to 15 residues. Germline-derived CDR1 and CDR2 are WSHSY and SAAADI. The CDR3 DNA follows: TGCGCCAGCTCGGCCGGGACAGAGTATAATCAGCCCCAGCATTTT. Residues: CASSAGTEYNQPQHF.

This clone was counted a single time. The CDR3 here is CATSRDGDRAPLTDTQYF. In DNA, the CDR3 is TGTGCCACCAGCAGAGACGGAGACAGGGCCCCTCTCACAGATACGCAGTATTTT. V gene TRBV15 combines with J gene TRBJ2-3, with 7 bases aligning to TRBD1. V shed 0 bases, J shed 2 bases, and the junction held 11 bases outside the gene matches. This CDR3 spans 18 amino acids. Germline V gene lookup returns CDR1 LNHNV and CDR2 YYDKDF (reference sequence).

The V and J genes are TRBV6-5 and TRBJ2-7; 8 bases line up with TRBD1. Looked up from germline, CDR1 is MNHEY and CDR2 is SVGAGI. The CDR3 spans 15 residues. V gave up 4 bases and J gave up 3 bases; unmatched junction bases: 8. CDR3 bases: TGTGCCAGCAGTTCGAGACAGGGGCCCGTCTACGAGCAGTACTTC. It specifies CASSSRQGPVYEQYF.

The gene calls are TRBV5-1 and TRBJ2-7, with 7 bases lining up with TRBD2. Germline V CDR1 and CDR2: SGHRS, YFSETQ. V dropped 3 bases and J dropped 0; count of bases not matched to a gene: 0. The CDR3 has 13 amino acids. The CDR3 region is CASSWTSSYEQYF. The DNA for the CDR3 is TGCGCCAGCAGCTGGACTAGCTCCTACGAGCAGTACTTC.

The CDR3 bases are TGCGCCAGCAGAACCGGGACAGGGGCCTACGAGCAGTACTTC. Encoded protein: CASRTGTGAYEQYF. J is TRBJ2-7 and V is TRBV5-1; TRBD1 aligns across 10 bases. CDR1 is SGHRS and CDR2 is YFSETQ in the germline V gene. This CDR3 is built from 14 residues. After removal of 5 bases from V and 2 bases from J, the junction contained 4 bases not matched to a gene.

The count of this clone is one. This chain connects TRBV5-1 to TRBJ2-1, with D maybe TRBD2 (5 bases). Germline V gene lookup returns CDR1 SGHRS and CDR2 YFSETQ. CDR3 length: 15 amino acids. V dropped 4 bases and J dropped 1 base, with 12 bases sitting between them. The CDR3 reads CASSEDLRSYNEQFF. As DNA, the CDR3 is TGCGCCAGCAGCGAGGACTTGCGATCCTACAATGAGCAGTTCTTC.

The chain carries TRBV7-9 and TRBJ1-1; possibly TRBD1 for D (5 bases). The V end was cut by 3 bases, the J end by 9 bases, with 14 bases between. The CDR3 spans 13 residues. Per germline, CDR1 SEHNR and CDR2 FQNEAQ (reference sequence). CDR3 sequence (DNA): TGTGCCAGCAGCTTCCGACAGTCCGCTCAAGCTTTCTTT. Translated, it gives CASSFRQSAQAFF.

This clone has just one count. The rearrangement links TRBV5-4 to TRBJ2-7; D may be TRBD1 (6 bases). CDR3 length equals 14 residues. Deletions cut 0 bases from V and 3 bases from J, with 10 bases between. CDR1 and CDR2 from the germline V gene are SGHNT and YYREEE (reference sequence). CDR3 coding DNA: TGTGCCAGCAGCTTGGGGACAGATCTCTACGAGCAGTACTTC. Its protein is CASSLGTDLYEQYF.

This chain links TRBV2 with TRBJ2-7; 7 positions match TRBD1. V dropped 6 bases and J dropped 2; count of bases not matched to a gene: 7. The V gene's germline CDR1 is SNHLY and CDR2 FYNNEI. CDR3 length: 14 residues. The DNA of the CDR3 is TGTGCCAGCAGCCCTACAGGGGCCCCCTACGAGCAGTACTTC. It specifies CASSPTGAPYEQYF.

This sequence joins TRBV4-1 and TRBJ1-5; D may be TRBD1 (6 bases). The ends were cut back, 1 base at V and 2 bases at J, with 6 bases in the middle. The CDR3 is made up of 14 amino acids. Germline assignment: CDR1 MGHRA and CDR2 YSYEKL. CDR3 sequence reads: CASSQGTGNQPQHF. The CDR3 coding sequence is TGCGCCAGCAGCCAAGGGACAGGCAATCAGCCCCAGCATTTT.

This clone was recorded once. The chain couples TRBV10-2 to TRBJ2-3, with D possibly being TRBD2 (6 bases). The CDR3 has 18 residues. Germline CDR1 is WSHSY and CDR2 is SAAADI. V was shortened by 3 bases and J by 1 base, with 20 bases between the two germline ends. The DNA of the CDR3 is TGCGCCAGCAGTGACCCCGCGGGGCCAGTAGCAGGCACAGATACGCAGTATTTT. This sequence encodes CASSDPAGPVAGTDTQYF.

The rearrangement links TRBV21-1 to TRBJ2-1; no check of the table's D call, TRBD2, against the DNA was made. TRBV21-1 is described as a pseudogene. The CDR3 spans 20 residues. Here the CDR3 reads CASSNPMLFEGLGAYNEQFF. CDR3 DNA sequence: TGTGCCAGCAGCAATCCGATGCTATTTGAGGGCCTCGGGGCCTACAATGAGCAGTTCTTC.

The CDR3 DNA reads as TGTGCCAGCAGTCATCACACAGGGGCCACTGAAGCTTTCTTT. Amino acids: CASSHHTGATEAFF. The chain links TRBV27 to TRBJ1-1; 7 bases fit TRBD1. The length of the CDR3 is 14 residues. The V gene's germline CDR1 is MNHEY and CDR2 SMNVEV (reference sequence). V gave up 5 bases and J gave up 4 bases; unmatched junction bases: 7.

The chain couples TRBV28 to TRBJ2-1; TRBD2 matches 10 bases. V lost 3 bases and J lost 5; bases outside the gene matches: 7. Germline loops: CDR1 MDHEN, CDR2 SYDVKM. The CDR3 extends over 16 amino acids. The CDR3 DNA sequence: TGTGCCAGCAGTTTTACGCCTAGCGGGAGTGACAATGAGCAGTTCTTC. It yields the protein CASSFTPSGSDNEQFF.

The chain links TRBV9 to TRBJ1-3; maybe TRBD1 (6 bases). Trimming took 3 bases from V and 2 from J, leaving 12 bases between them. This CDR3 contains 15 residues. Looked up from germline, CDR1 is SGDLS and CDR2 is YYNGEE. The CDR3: CASSASGTTGNTIYF. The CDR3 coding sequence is TGTGCCAGCAGCGCCTCCGGGACAACTGGAAACACCATATATTTT.

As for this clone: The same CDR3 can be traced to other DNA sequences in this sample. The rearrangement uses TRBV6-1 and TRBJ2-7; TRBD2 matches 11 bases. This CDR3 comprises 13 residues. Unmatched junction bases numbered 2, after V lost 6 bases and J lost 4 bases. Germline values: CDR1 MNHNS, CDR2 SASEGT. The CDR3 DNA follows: TGTGCCAGCAGCGTAGCGGGAGGGTACGAGCAGTACTTC. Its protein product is CASSVAGGYEQYF.